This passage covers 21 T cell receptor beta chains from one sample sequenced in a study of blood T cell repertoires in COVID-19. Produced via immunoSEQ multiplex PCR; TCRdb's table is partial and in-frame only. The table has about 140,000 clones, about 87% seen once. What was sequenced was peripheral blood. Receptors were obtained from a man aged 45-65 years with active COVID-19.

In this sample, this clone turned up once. CDR3 amino acids: CASSGGTGLGTGELFF. The DNA for the CDR3 is TGTGCCAGCAGCGGGGGTACGGGATTAGGCACCGGGGAGCTGTTTTTT. V is TRBV2 and J is TRBJ2-2, with D possibly matching TRBD2 (6 bases). CDR3 length: 16 amino acids. V was clipped by 6 bases and J by 4 bases, with 18 bases between them. CDR1 and CDR2 (germline): SNHLY, FYNNEI.

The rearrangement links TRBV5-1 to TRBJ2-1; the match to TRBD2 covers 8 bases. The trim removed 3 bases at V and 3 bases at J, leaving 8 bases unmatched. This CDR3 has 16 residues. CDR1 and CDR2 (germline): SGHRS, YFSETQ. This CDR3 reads CASSSAWRGDYNEQFF. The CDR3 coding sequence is TGCGCCAGCAGCTCCGCCTGGCGGGGGGACTACAATGAGCAGTTCTTC. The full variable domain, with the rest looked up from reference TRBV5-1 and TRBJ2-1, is KAGVTQTPRYLIKTRGQQVTLSCSPISGHRSVSWYQQTPGQGLQFLFEYFSETQRNKGNFPGRFSGRQFSNSRSEMNVSTLELGDSALYLCASSSAWRGDYNEQFFGPGTRLTVL.

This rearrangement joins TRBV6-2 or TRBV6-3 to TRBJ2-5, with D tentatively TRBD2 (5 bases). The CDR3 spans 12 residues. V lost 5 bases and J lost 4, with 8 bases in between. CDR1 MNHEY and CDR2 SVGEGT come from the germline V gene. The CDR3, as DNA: TGTGCCAGCAGTGCTAGCTTAGAGACCCAGTACTTC. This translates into CASSASLETQYF.

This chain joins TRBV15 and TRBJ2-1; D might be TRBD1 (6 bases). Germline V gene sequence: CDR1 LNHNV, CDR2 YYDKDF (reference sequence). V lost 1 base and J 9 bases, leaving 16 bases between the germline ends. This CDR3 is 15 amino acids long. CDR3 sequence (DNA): TGTGCCACCAGCAGAGTAGGAGCCGTACAGGGTGAGCAGTTCTTC. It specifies CATSRVGAVQGEQFF.

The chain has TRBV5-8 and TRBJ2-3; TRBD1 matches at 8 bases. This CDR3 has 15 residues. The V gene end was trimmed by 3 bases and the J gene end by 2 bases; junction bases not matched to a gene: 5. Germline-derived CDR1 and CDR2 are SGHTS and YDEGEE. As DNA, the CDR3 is TGTGCCAGCAGCTCAGGGGGCTCGGACACAGATACGCAGTATTTT. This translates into CASSSGGSDTDTQYF.

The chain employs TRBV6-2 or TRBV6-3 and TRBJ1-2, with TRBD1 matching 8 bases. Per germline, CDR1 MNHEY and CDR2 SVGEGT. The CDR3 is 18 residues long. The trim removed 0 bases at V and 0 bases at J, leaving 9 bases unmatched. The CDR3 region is CASSYSAQGAWTNYGYTF. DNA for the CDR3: TGTGCCAGCAGTTACTCGGCTCAGGGGGCCTGGACTAACTATGGCTACACCTTC.

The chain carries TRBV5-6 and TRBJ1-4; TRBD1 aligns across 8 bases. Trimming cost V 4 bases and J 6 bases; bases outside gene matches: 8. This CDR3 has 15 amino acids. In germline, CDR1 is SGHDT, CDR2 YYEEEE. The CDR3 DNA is TGTGCCAGCAGCGGACGGACAGGGAAGGATGAAAAACTGTTTTTT. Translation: CASSGRTGKDEKLFF.

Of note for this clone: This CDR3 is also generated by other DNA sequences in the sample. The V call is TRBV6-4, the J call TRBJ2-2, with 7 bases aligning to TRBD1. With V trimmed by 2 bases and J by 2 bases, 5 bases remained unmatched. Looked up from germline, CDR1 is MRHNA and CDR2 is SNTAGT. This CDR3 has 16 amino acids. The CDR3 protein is CASSDIGGRNTGELFF. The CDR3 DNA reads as TGTGCCAGCAGTGACATAGGGGGCAGAAACACCGGGGAGCTGTTTTTT.

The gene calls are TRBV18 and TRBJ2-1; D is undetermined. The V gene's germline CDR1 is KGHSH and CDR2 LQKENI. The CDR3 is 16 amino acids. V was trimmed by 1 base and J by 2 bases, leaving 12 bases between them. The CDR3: CASSPLRLSAYNEQFF. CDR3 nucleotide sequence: TGTGCCAGCTCACCACTTCGACTGAGCGCCTACAATGAGCAGTTCTTC.

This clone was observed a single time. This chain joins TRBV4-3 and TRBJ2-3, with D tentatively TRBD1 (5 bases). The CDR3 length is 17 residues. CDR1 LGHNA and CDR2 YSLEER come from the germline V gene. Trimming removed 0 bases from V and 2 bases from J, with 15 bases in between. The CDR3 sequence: CASSQDRAGPYTDTQYF. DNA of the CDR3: TGCGCCAGCAGCCAAGATCGGGCAGGGCCCTACACAGATACGCAGTATTTT.

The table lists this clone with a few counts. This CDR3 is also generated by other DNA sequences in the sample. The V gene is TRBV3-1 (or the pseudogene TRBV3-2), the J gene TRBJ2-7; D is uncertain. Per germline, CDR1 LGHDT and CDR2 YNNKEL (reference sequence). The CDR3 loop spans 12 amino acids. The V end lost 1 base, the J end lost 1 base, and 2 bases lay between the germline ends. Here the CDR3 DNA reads TGTGCCAGCAGCCAAGCGTCCTACGAGCAGTACTTC. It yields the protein CASSQASYEQYF.

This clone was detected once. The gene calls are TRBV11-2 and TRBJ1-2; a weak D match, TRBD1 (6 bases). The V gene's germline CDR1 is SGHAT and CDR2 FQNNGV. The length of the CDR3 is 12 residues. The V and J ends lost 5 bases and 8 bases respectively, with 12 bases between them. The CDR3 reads CASSHTGMGYTF. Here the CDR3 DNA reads TGTGCCAGCAGCCATACAGGGATGGGCTACACCTTC.

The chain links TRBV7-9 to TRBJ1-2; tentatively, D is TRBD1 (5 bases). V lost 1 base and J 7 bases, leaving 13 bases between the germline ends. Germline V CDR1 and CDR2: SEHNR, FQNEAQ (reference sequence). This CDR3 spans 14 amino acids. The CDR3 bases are TGTGCCAGCAGCTTAGTAGACAGCAGCCTTGGCTACACCTTC. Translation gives CASSLVDSSLGYTF. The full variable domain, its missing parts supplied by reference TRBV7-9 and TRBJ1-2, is DTGVSQNPRHKITKRGQNVTFRCDPISEHNRLYWYRQTLGQGPEFLTYFQNEAQLEKSRLLSDRFSAERPKGSFSTLEIQRTEQGDSAMYLCASSLVDSSLGYTFGSGTRLTVV.

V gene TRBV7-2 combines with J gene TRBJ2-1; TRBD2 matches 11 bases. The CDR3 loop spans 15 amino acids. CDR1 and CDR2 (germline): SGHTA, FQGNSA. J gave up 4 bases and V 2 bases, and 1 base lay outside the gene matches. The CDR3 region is CASSLRTSGYNEQFF. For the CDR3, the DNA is TGTGCCAGCAGCTTACGGACTAGCGGGTACAATGAGCAGTTCTTC.

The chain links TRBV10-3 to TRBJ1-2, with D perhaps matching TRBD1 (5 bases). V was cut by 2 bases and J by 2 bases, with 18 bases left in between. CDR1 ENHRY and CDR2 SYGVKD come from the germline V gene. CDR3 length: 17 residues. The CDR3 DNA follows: TGTGCCATCAGTGAGAGTCCAGGGAGGGGCCCCAACTATGGCTACACCTTC. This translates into CAISESPGRGPNYGYTF.

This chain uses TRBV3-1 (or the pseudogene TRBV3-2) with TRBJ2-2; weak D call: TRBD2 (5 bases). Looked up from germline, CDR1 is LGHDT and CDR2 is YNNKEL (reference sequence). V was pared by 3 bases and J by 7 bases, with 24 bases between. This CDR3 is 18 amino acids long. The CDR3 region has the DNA TGTGCCAGCAGCCATCCAAACAGCGGCCGTTACAAGGACGGGGAGCTGTTTTTT. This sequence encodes CASSHPNSGRYKDGELFF.

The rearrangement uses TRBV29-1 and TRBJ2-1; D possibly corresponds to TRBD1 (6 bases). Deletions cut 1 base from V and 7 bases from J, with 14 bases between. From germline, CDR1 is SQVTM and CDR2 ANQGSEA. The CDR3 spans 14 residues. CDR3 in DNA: TGCAGCGTTGAAGCAGGGGCGATACCGAATGAGCAGTTCTTC. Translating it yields CSVEAGAIPNEQFF.

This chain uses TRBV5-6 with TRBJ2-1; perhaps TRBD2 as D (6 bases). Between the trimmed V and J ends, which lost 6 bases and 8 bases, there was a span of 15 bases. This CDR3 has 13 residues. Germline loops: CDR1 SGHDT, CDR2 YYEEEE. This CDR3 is CASNRRGIDEQFF. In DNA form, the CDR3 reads TGTGCCAGCAATCGGAGGGGTATCGATGAGCAGTTCTTC.

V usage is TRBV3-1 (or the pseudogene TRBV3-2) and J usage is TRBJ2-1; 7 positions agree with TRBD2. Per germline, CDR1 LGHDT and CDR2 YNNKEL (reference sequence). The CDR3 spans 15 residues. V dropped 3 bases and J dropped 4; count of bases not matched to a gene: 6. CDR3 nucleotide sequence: TGTGCCAGCAGCCAGGAAGGGGACTATTACAATGAGCAGTTCTTC. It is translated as CASSQEGDYYNEQFF.

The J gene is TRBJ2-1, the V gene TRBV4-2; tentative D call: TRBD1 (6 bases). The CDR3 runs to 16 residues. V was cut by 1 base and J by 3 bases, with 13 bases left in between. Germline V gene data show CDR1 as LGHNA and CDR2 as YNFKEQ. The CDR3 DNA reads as TGTGCCAGCAGCCAAGGACAAGACAGGAGCTACAATGAGCAGTTCTTC. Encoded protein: CASSQGQDRSYNEQFF.

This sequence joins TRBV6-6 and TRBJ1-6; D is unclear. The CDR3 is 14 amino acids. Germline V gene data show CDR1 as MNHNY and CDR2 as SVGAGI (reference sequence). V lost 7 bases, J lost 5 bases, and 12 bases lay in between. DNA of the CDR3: TGTGCCAGCACCTACCCCGAGGATAATTCACCCCTCCACTTT. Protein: CASTYPEDNSPLHF.